Sequencing of this TCR beta chain was carried out in a study of OX40 agonist ivuxolimab in advanced cancers. Some clones are missing from TCRdb's copy, which holds only in-frame ones; the method was immunoSEQ multiplex PCR. The table has about 100,000 clones, approximately 90% seen once; the top ten hold more than 0.25%. Trimming took 2 bases from V and 4 from J; bases not matched to a gene: 8. The CDR3 covers 16 residues. Germline CDR1 is ENHRY and CDR2 is SYGVKD. The sample holds one count of this clone. Here the sequenced sample was CD4+ or CD8+ T cells sorted from blood, taken in a trial of the OX40 agonist ivuxolimab. The chain couples TRBV10-3 to TRBJ2-5, with TRBD1 matching over 9 bases. This receptor was taken from an adult with an advanced solid tumor such as melanoma, head and neck, liver or kidney cancer. The CDR3 is CAISERGQGVRETQYF. CDR3 coding DNA: TGTGCCATCAGTGAGCGGGGACAGGGAGTGAGAGAGACCCAGTACTTC.